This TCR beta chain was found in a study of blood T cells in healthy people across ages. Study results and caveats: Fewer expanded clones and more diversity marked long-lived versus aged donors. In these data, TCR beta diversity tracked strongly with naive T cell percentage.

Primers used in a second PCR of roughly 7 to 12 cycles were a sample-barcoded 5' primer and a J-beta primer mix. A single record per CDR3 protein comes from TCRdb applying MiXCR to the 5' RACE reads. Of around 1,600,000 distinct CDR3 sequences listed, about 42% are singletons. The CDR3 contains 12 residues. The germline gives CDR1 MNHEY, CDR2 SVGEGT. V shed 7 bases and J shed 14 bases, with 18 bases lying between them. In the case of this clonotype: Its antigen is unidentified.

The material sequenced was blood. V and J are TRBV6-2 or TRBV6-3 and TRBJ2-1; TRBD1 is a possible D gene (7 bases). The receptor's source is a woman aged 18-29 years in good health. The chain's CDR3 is CASTARLGGKFF. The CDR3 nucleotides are TGTGCCAGCACTGCAAGACTAGGGGGCAAGTTCTTC.